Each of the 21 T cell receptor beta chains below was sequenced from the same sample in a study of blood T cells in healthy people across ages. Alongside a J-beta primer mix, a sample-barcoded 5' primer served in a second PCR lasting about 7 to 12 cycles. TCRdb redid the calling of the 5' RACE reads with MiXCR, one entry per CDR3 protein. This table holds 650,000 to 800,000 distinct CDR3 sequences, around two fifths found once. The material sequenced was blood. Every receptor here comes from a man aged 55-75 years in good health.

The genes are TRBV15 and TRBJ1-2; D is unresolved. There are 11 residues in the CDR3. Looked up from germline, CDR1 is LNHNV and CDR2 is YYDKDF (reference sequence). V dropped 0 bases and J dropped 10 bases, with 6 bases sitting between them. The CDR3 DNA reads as TGTGCCACCAGCAGAGATGGTTTCTACACCTTC. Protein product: CATSRDGFYTF.

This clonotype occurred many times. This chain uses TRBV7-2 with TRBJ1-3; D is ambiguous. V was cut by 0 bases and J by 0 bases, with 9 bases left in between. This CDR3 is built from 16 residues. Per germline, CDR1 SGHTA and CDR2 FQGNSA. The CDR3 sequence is CASSLAVGLSGNTIYF. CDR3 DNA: TGTGCCAGCAGCTTAGCAGTCGGCCTCTCTGGAAACACCATATATTTT.

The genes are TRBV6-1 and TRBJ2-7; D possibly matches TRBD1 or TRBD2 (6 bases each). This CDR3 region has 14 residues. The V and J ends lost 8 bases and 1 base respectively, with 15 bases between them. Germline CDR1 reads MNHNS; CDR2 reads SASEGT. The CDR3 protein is CASALGGQSYEQYF. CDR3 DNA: TGTGCCAGCGCGTTGGGGGGACAATCCTACGAGCAGTACTTC.

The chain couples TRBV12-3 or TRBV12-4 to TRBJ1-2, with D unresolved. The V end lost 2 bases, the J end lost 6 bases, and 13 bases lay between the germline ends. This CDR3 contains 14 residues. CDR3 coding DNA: TGTGCCAGCAGTTTAACTCAGCAGCCGAATGGCTACACCTTC. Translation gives CASSLTQQPNGYTF.

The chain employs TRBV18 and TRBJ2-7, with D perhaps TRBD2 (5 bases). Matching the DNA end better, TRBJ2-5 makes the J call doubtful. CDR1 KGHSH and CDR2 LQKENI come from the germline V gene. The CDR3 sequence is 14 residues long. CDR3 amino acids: CASSPLVTGETQYF. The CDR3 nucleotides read TGTGCCAGCTCACCACTCGTGACGGGGGAGACCCAGTACTTC.

CDR3: CASSYIYTEAFF. CDR3 bases: TGTGCCAGCAGTTACATCTACACTGAAGCTTTCTTT. V usage is TRBV6-5 and J usage is TRBJ1-1; no reliable D call. Germline V gene lookup returns CDR1 MNHEY and CDR2 SVGAGI. The CDR3 covers 12 residues. V dropped 2 bases and J dropped 3 bases, with 4 bases sitting between them.

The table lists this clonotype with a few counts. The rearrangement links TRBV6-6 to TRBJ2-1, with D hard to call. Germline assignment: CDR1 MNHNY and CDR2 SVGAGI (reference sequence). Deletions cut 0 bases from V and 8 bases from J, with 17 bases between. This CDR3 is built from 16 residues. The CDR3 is CASSYSIRRLGHEQFF. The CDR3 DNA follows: TGTGCCAGCAGTTACTCCATTCGACGCCTCGGGCATGAGCAGTTCTTC.

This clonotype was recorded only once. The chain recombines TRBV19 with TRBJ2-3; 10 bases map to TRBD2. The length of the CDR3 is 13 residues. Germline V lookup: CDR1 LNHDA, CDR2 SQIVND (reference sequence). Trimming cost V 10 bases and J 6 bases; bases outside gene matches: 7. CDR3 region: CATKSGGADTQYF. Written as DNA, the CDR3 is TGTGCCACGAAAAGCGGGGGGGCGGATACGCAGTATTTT.

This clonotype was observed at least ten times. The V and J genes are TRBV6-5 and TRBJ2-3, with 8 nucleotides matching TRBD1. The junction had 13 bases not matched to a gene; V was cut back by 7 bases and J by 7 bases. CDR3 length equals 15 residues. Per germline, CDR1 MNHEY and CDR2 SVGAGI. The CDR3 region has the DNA TGTGCCAGCACCGACCTGGCAGGGGGCGTTCATACGCAGTATTTT. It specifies CASTDLAGGVHTQYF.

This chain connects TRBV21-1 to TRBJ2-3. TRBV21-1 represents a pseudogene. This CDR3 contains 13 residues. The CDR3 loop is CASSKEIRYPQYF. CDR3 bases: TGTGCCAGCAGCAAAGAAATCCGATATCCGCAGTATTTT.

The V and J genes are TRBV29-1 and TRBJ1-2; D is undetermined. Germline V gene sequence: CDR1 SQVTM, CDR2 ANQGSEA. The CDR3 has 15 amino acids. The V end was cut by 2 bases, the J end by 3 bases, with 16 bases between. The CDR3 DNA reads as TGCAGCGTTGAAAGTCGGTCAGGTACGGACTATGGCTACACCTTC. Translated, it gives CSVESRSGTDYGYTF.

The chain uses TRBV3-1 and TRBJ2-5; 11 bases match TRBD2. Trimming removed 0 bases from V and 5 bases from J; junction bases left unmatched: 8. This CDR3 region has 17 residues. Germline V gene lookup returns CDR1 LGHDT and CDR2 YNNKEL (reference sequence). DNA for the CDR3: TGTGCCAGCAGCCAAGATCTAGCGGGGGGCCTCGGGGAGACCCAGTACTTC. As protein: CASSQDLAGGLGETQYF.

CDR3 in DNA: TGTGCCAGCAGCCAAGCGGGGGACCTCAGCACAGATACGCAGTATTTT. This translates into CASSQAGDLSTDTQYF. The chain has TRBV2 and TRBJ2-3, with TRBD2 identical over 8 bases. The CDR3 contains 16 residues. Germline V gene data show CDR1 as SNHLY and CDR2 as FYNNEI. V shed 6 bases and J 0 bases; nucleotides not matched to a gene: 8.

The CDR3 sequence: CASSLGGRTGESLETQYF. The CDR3 nucleotides are TGTGCCAGCAGCTTAGGAGGTCGAACCGGGGAGTCGTTAGAGACCCAGTACTTC. The chain is built from TRBV13 and TRBJ2-5; a possible D gene is TRBD2 (5 bases). Germline CDR1 PRHDT, CDR2 FYEKMQ (reference sequence). The CDR3 consists of 18 residues. V was pared by 0 bases and J by 4 bases, with 21 bases between.

The DNA of the CDR3 is TGTGCCAGCAGTCCACCGGGGAAAAGCAATCAGCCCCAGCATTTT. Protein: CASSPPGKSNQPQHF. The chain employs TRBV6-2 or TRBV6-3 and TRBJ1-5; no firm D call. Trimming took 5 bases from V and 1 from J, leaving 12 bases between them. Germline CDR1 is MNHEY and CDR2 is SVGEGT. This CDR3 contains 15 residues.

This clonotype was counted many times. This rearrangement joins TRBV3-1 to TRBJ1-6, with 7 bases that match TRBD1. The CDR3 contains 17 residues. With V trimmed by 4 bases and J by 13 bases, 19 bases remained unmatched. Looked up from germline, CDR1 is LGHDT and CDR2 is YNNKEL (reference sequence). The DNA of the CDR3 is TGTGCCAGCAGCCGGACAGGTTTTGAGCCGGCATTGGGGCCCCTCCACTTT. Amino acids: CASSRTGFEPALGPLHF.

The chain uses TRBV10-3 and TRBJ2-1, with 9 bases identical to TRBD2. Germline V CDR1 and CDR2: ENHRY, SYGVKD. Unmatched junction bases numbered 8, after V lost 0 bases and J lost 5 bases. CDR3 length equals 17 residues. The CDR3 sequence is CAISESTASGTNNEQFF. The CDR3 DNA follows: TGTGCCATCAGTGAGTCGACGGCTAGCGGGACCAACAATGAGCAGTTCTTC.

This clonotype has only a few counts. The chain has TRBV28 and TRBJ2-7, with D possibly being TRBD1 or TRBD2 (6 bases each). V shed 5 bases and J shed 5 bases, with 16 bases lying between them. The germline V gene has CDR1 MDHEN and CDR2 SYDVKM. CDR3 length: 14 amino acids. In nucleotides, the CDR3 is TGTGCCAGCAGTCGCCCGGGGGACAAGGACGAGCAGTACTTC. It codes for CASSRPGDKDEQYF.

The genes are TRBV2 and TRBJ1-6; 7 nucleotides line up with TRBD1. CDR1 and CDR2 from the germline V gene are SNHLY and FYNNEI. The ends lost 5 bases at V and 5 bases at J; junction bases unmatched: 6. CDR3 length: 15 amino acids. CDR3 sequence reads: CASSFHGTDNSPLHF. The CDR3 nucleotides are TGTGCCAGCAGTTTCCACGGGACAGATAATTCACCCCTCCACTTT.

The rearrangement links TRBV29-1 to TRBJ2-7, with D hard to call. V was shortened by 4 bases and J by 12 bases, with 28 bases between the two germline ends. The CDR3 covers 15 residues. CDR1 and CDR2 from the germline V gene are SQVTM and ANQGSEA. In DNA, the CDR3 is TGCAGCGTTGGGGATGATGGGGTGGGGTCGCCAGCGACGTACTTC. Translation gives CSVGDDGVGSPATYF.

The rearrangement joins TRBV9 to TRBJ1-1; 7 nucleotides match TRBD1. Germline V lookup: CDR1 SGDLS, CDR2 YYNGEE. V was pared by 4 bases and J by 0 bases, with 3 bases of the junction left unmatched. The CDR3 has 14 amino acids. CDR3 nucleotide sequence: TGTGCCAGCAGCATGACAGGGATGAACACTGAAGCTTTCTTT. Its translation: CASSMTGMNTEAFF.